This T cell receptor (beta chain) was captured in a study of CD8+CD57+ T cells in acquired aplastic anemia. V shed 9 bases, J shed 0 bases, and the junction held 12 bases outside the gene matches. Germline assignment: CDR1 LNHDA and CDR2 SQIVND (reference sequence). The CDR3 extends over 17 amino acids. Template material for TCR beta VDJ and CDR3 profiling consisted of genomic DNA. Each CDR3 protein gets one entry after TCRdb re-called the reads with MiXCR. The table lists 260,000 or so distinct CDR3 sequences, less than 85% of them singletons. It was patients with CD8+CD57+ cell expansion by flow cytometry who were chosen for sequencing.

Sequenced sample: sorted CD4+, CD8+, or CD8+CD57+ T cells (not recorded which) from PBMCs. The source is a human donor with aplastic anemia. The J gene is TRBJ2-3, the V gene TRBV19; TRBD2 aligns across 10 bases. CDR3 nucleotides: TGTGCCAGCAGCTTAGCTAGCGGGGGCGTTAGCACAGATACGCAGTATTTT. Residues: CASSLASGGVSTDTQYF.